A selection of T cell receptor beta chains follows, all from one sample in a study of blood T cell repertoires in COVID-19. Using immunoSEQ multiplex PCR, the repertoire was profiled, and TCRdb retains in-frame clones only, with some absent. This table holds about 74,000 clones, 80% to 90% found once. The specimen was peripheral blood. The receptors come from an elderly woman with active or convalescent COVID-19. Both conserved end residues are part of each CDR3. A D gene is named only where the DNA matches it firmly. Rows may omit the clone size; those that give it use once, few, many or a size class.

cdr3_aa,cdr3_nt,v_call,cdr3_length,j_call,clone_size,d_call
CASSPGRQTGELFAAF,TGCGCCAGCAGCCCAGGACGCCAGACAGGGGAGCTTTTTGCGGCCTTC,TRBV5-1,16,TRBJ1-2,.,TRBD1
CASSPQGALPQHF,TGTGCCAGTAGTCCCCAGGGCGCCTTACCCCAGCATTTT,TRBV19,13,TRBJ1-5,once,.
CASSSGQGFTGELFF,TGTGCCAGCAGCTCGGGACAGGGGTTCACCGGGGAGCTGTTTTTT,TRBV11-3,15,TRBJ2-2,.,TRBD1
CASTSGTGANYGYTF,TGTGCCAGCACCTCGGGGACAGGGGCTAACTATGGCTACACCTTC,TRBV6-5,15,TRBJ1-2,.,TRBD1
CASSLETVYNSPLHF,TGTGCCAGCAGCTTAGAGACAGTATATAATTCACCCCTCCACTTT,TRBV7-6,15,TRBJ1-6,.,.
CASSYLRFRGRGYEQYF,TGTGCCAGCAGTTACCTTAGATTCAGGGGGCGCGGCTACGAGCAGTACTTC,TRBV6-2/TRBV6-3,17,TRBJ2-7,.,TRBD1
CATRKRAREKLFF,TGTGCCACAAGAAAGAGGGCACGGGAAAAACTGTTTTTT,TRBV6-5,13,TRBJ1-4,.,.
CASSLRGDWDTQYF,TGTGCCAGCAGCTTGCGGGGGGACTGGGATACGCAGTATTTT,TRBV5-8,14,TRBJ2-3,.,TRBD2
CASSLRGGTETQYF,TGTGCCAGCAGCTTGAGGGGGGGGACCGAGACCCAGTACTTC,TRBV5-6,14,TRBJ2-5,.,.
CASQLNYGYTF,TGTGCCTCACAGTTGAACTATGGCTACACCTTC,TRBV30,11,TRBJ1-2,.,.
CAWSGGLAGAGELFF,TGTGCCTGGAGTGGGGGACTAGCGGGGGCCGGGGAGCTGTTTTTT,TRBV30,15,TRBJ2-2,few,TRBD2
CASSLASGLARAGELFF,TGTGCCAGCAGCTTAGCGAGCGGGCTAGCCCGTGCCGGGGAGCTGTTTTTT,TRBV7-2,17,TRBJ2-2,.,.
CASSSGPGQGSRSNQPQHF,TGTGCCAGTAGTTCCGGACCGGGACAGGGATCGAGGAGCAATCAGCCCCAGCATTTT,TRBV19,19,TRBJ1-5,.,TRBD1
CSVEQGADGYTF,TGCAGCGTCGAACAGGGGGCGGACGGCTACACCTTC,TRBV29-1,12,TRBJ1-2,.,TRBD1
CASSIVTVLFADEQYF,TGTGCCAGTAGTATCGTTACAGTTCTCTTTGCCGACGAGCAGTACTTC,TRBV19,16,TRBJ2-7,.,.
CASSPRTSSFLYNEQFF,TGTGCCAGCAGTCCGAGGACTAGTTCTTTTCTCTACAATGAGCAGTTCTTC,TRBV27,17,TRBJ2-1,.,TRBD2
CASLVDRKATNEKLFF,TGTGCCAGCTTAGTGGACAGGAAAGCAACTAATGAAAAACTGTTTTTT,TRBV2,16,TRBJ1-4,.,TRBD1
CASSPTGGMTNEKLFF,TGCGCCAGCAGCCCAACAGGGGGCATGACTAATGAAAAACTGTTTTTT,TRBV5-1,16,TRBJ1-4,.,TRBD1
CAWSQGAGEQYF,TGTGCCTGGAGTCAGGGGGCGGGGGAGCAGTACTTC,TRBV30,12,TRBJ2-7,.,TRBD1
CASSLGRVNQPQHF,TGTGCCAGCAGTTTGGGCAGGGTGAATCAGCCCCAGCATTTT,TRBV27,14,TRBJ1-5,.,.
CASRASLNQPQHF,TGTGCCAGCAGGGCCTCGTTGAATCAGCCCCAGCATTTT,TRBV2,13,TRBJ1-5,.,.
CASSISGGAGTDTQYF,TGTGCCAGCAGCATAAGCGGGGGGGCCGGCACAGATACGCAGTATTTT,TRBV7-6,16,TRBJ2-3,.,TRBD2
CASSLPGEANTGELFF,TGTGCCAGCAGTCTTCCCGGGGAAGCGAACACCGGGGAGCTGTTTTTT,TRBV5-6,16,TRBJ2-2,.,.
CAWSDRNQPQHF,TGTGCCTGGAGTGACAGGAATCAGCCCCAGCATTTT,TRBV30,12,TRBJ1-5,once,.
CASKAGGPWSYEQYF,TGTGCCAGTAAGGCGGGGGGTCCGTGGAGTTACGAGCAGTACTTC,TRBV19,15,TRBJ2-7,.,TRBD2
CASSQRTSGGLYF,TGTGCCAGCAGCCAACGGACTAGCGGGGGGTTGTACTTC,TRBV3-1/TRBV3-2,13,TRBJ2-5,.,TRBD2
CMTGQDSYEQYF,TGTATGACCGGACAGGACTCCTACGAGCAGTACTTC,TRBV3-1/TRBV3-2,12,TRBJ2-7,.,TRBD1
CASSQDSGGGRYNEQFF,TGTGCCAGCAGCCAAGATTCGGGGGGGGGCCGTTACAATGAGCAGTTCTTC,TRBV3-1/TRBV3-2,17,TRBJ2-1,once,TRBD2
CASSLDFRNTEAFF,TGTGCCAGCAGCTTAGATTTTAGGAACACTGAAGCTTTCTTT,TRBV7-2,14,TRBJ1-1,.,.
CASSSRIYGYTF,TGTGCCAGCAGTTCGCGGATATATGGCTACACCTTC,TRBV28,12,TRBJ1-2,.,.
CASSGTATEAFF,TGTGCCAGCAGTGGGACAGCCACTGAAGCTTTCTTT,TRBV9,12,TRBJ1-1,.,TRBD1
CASSQGMGDREGYTF,TGTGCCAGCAGCCAAGGGATGGGGGACAGGGAGGGCTACACCTTC,TRBV3-1/TRBV3-2,15,TRBJ1-2,.,TRBD1
CASSLVGTGATNYGYTF,TGTGCCAGCAGCTTAGTGGGGACAGGGGCCACTAACTATGGCTACACCTTC,TRBV7-2,17,TRBJ1-2,.,TRBD1
CAAAQGWHSGNTIYF,TGTGCCGCCGCGCAGGGATGGCATTCTGGAAACACCATATATTTT,TRBV3-1/TRBV3-2,15,TRBJ1-3,.,.
CASSPRTVGGNTIYF,TGTGCCAGCAGCCCAAGGACAGTTGGGGGAAACACCATATATTTT,TRBV7-2,15,TRBJ1-3,.,.
CASSITSGGAREQFF,TGTGCCAGCAGCATAACTAGCGGGGGGGCTCGTGAGCAGTTCTTC,TRBV7-3,15,TRBJ2-1,.,TRBD2
CATKGQGAYEQYF,TGTGCCACCAAGGGACAGGGGGCTTACGAGCAGTACTTC,TRBV6-5,13,TRBJ2-7,.,TRBD1
CASSRDRGSYEQYF,TGTGCCAGCAGCCGGGACAGGGGATCCTACGAGCAGTACTTC,TRBV7-2,14,TRBJ2-7,.,TRBD1
CASSFWGTAYGYTF,TGTGCCAGCAGCTTTTGGGGGACAGCCTATGGCTACACCTTC,TRBV3-1/TRBV3-2,14,TRBJ1-2,.,TRBD1
CASSPQSGGKSYEQYF,TGTGCCAGCAGCCCCCAATCAGGGGGGAAGTCCTACGAGCAGTACTTC,TRBV3-1/TRBV3-2,16,TRBJ2-7,.,.
CAWSRQTGTEAFF,TGTGCCTGGTCACGACAGACGGGCACTGAAGCTTTCTTT,TRBV30,13,TRBJ1-1,once,.
CASSLGFGNEQFF,TGTGCCAGCAGCTTAGGGTTCGGCAATGAGCAGTTCTTC,TRBV7-2,13,TRBJ2-1,.,.
CASSSGGQGAGNTIYF,TGTGCCAGCAGCTCTGGAGGACAGGGGGCTGGAAACACCATATATTTT,TRBV9,16,TRBJ1-3,.,TRBD1
CASSLTQGWSSNQPQHF,TGTGCCAGCAGCTTGACCCAGGGGTGGAGTAGCAATCAGCCCCAGCATTTT,TRBV5-8,17,TRBJ1-5,few,.
CASRRGDPGQGVFEAFF,TGTGCCAGCAGGCGAGGAGATCCGGGACAGGGGGTTTTTGAAGCTTTCTTT,TRBV5-5,17,TRBJ1-1,.,TRBD1
CASSMRDSPLHF,TGTGCCAGTAGTATGCGGGACTCACCCCTCCACTTT,TRBV19,12,TRBJ1-6,once,.
CASSLAGTGDTENIQYF,TGTGCCAGCAGCTTAGCCGGGACAGGGGACACGGAAAACATTCAGTACTTC,TRBV7-6,17,TRBJ2-4,.,TRBD1